The 3 T cell receptor beta chains below all came from one sample that was sequenced in a study of vaccination and CD4 T cells after COVID-19. The assay that was used to sequence DNA from cultured CD4+ T cells was the Oncomine TCR Beta short-read assay. In this case, cultured CD4+ T cells provided the extracted genomic DNA. Using its own MiXCR run on the PCR reads, TCRdb lists one record per CDR3 protein. The sample records about 9,600 distinct CDR3 sequences, less than 45% being singletons. These receptors lack a known antigen. The treatment denotes: approximately 11-day PBMC culture with coronavirus spike peptide pools or control peptides (ViraFEST assay). CD4+ T-cell collection from the unexposed donor predated the COVID-19 pandemic (2011-2018). Sample: CD4+ T cells from blood, cultured in vitro. The source of these receptors is a human donor in good health.

This rearrangement joins TRBV30 to TRBJ1-5, with 10 positions matching TRBD1. This CDR3 is 15 amino acids long. Germline lookup yields CDR1 GTSNPN and CDR2 SVGIG (reference sequence). After removal of 3 bases from V and 4 bases from J, the junction contained 6 bases not matched to a gene. CDR3 bases: TGTGCCTGGAGGATGGGGACAGGGGCAAATCAGCCCCAGCATTTT. Translating gives CAWRMGTGANQPQHF.

The chain joins TRBV7-9 to TRBJ2-7, with a tentative D call TRBD2 (5 bases). V was cut by 1 base and J by 3 bases, with 10 bases left in between. The CDR3 is made up of 14 amino acids. CDR1 and CDR2 from the germline V gene are SEHNR and FQNEAQ (reference sequence). The CDR3 region is CASSLGGVLYEQYF. The CDR3 nucleotides are TGTGCCAGCAGCTTAGGGGGAGTTCTCTACGAGCAGTACTTC.

V gene TRBV7-2 combines with J gene TRBJ1-6; a possible D gene is TRBD1 (5 bases). The CDR3 is 17 residues long. Germline CDR1 and CDR2: SGHTA and FQGNSA. V lost 5 bases, J lost 2 bases, and 16 bases lay in between. The CDR3 DNA reads as TGTGCCAGCAGCAGCATCCGGGACGGAGCCTATAATTCACCCCTCCACTTT. Protein product: CASSSIRDGAYNSPLHF.